This paragraph reports one TCR beta chain. No antigen is known for it. Repertoires were generated with immunoSEQ multiplex PCR, while TCRdb's copy carries only in-frame clones and drops some. The sample consists of 50,000 to 60,000 clones, approximately 80% of them appearing once. Per germline, CDR1 MNHEY and CDR2 SVGAGI. This CDR3 comprises 14 residues. Trimming took 6 bases from V and 9 from J, leaving 20 bases between them. The sample originates from a study of glioma-infiltrating T cells after dendritic cell vaccination. Across the study: Three intradermal dendritic cell vaccine injections were given every two weeks. Study conclusions and caveats: Higher TCR clonality did not directly relate to longer survival. Higher pretreatment TIL content predicted longer progression-free time and survival. The cohort had few patients with full blood and tumor sets.

Time point given: after dendritic cell vaccination, including at tumor progression/relapse. The receptor was derived from a human donor with glioblastoma. This material consisted of blood, taken after dendritic cell vaccination. The chain joins TRBV6-5 to TRBJ1-2; D not certain. CDR3 protein: CASRPPGTSTSYTF. Written as DNA, the CDR3 is TGTGCCAGCAGACCTCCGGGAACCTCGACTAGCTACACCTTC.